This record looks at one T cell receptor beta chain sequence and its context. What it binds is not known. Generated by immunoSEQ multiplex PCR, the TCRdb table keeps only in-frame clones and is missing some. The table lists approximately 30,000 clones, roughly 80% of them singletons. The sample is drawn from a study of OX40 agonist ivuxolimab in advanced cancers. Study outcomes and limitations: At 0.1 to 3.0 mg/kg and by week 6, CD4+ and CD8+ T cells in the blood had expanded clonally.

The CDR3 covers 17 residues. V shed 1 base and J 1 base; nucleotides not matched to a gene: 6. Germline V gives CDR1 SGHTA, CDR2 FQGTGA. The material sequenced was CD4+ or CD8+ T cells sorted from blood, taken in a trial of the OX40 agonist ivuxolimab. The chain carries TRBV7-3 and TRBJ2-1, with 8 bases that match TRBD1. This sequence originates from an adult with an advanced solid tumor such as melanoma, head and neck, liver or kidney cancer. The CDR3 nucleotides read TGTGCCAGCAGCTTAAACGGCAGGGGGCTTTCCTACAATGAGCAGTTCTTC. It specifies CASSLNGRGLSYNEQFF.